The sequence of this T cell receptor (beta chain) was determined in a study of CD8 T cells in ankylosing spondylitis. Study-wide results and limits: Typical of ankylosing spondylitis blood, it appeared, was a TCR beta motif of under 10 highly homologous variants. Relatively rare in peripheral blood, disease-linked clones were also CD8+.

Germline loops: CDR1 MNHNS, CDR2 SASEGT. CDR3 length: 14 residues. As for this clonotype: What it binds is not known. An end of the junction differs from the germline gene, which may be a read error.

TCRdb reanalysed the 5' RACE reads using MiXCR and keeps one entry per CDR3 protein. The sample contains about 92,000 distinct CDR3 sequences, 8.8% of which appear only once. This sequence joins TRBV6-1 and TRBJ2-2; 11 bases line up with TRBD2. Material for sequencing was blood, either unsorted or a sorted T cell fraction (not recorded which). This clonotype was sampled from a male donor with ankylosing spondylitis or in good health (not recorded which). The CDR3 DNA follows: TGTGCCATCGGGACTAGCGGCGGGACCGCGGAGCTGTTTTTT. Amino acid sequence: CAIGTSGGTAELFF.